The 8 T cell receptor beta chains presented below share a single source sample, sequenced in a study of Graves' ophthalmopathy and Graves' hyperthyroidism. Amplification from RNA transcripts yielded the TCR beta CDR3 regions. Investigators did first-round RT-PCR with HTBI primers, then second-round multiplex PCR. TCRdb independently ran MiXCR on the multiplex PCR reads; one entry per CDR3 protein. The data hold some 400,000 distinct CDR3 sequences, with 15% to 20% observed a single time. Sequences were obtained from peripheral blood. These TCRs come from a woman aged 18 to 35 with Graves' ophthalmopathy.

The chain has TRBV20-1 and TRBJ2-5; D is perhaps TRBD1 (6 bases). Germline values: CDR1 DFQATT, CDR2 SNEGSKA (reference sequence). With 2 bases removed from V and 4 bases from J, the gap between germline ends came to 14 bases. CDR3 size: 14 residues. The CDR3 DNA follows: TGCAGTGCTAGATTGACAGGTCCCCCAGAGACCCAGTACTTC. It codes for CSARLTGPPETQYF.

At least ten counts were recorded for this clonotype. The chain employs TRBV6-2 or TRBV6-3 and TRBJ1-1; D unclear. CDR1 and CDR2 (germline): MNHEY, SVGEGT. The CDR3 has 14 amino acids. Trimming pared 2 bases from V and 0 bases from J, leaving 7 bases between. The DNA of the CDR3 is TGTGCCAGCAGTTACAACGATCTGAACACTGAAGCTTTCTTT. It translates to CASSYNDLNTEAFF.

This clonotype appeared many times. The J gene is TRBJ1-1, the V gene TRBV18, with D possibly being TRBD1 (5 bases). Trimming removed 2 bases from V and 8 bases from J, with 15 bases in between. Germline assignment: CDR1 KGHSH and CDR2 LQKENI. The CDR3 totals 14 residues. This chain's CDR3 is CASSPSYANREAFF. CDR3 coding DNA: TGTGCCAGCTCACCAAGCTACGCAAACAGGGAAGCTTTCTTT. The whole variable domain, remainder taken from reference TRBV18 and TRBJ1-1, is NAGVMQNPRHLVRRRGQEARLRCSPMKGHSHVYWYRQLPEEGLKFMVYLQKENIIDESGMPKERFSAEFPKEGPSILRIQQVVRGDSAAYFCASSPSYANREAFFGQGTRLTVV.

Ten or more counts support this clonotype. J is TRBJ1-2 and V is TRBV29-1, with D unresolved. Looked up from germline, CDR1 is SQVTM and CDR2 is ANQGSEA. The length of the CDR3 is 11 residues. Trimming shortened V by 7 bases and J by 6 bases, and 12 bases separated the two germline ends. The CDR3, as DNA: TGCAGCGCCGCTATGGGGAATGGCTACACCTTC. This codes for CSAAMGNGYTF.

This clonotype occurred many times. The rearrangement uses TRBV5-1 and TRBJ2-2; D is unresolved. Germline V gene lookup returns CDR1 SGHRS and CDR2 YFSETQ. Trimming shortened V by 1 base and J by 8 bases, and 6 bases separated the two germline ends. The CDR3 extends over 12 amino acids. The CDR3 region has the DNA TGCGCCAGCAGCTTGAGTAAAGGGGAGCTGTTTTTT. It specifies CASSLSKGELFF.

The chain combines TRBV12-3 or TRBV12-4 with TRBJ2-2, with 7 bases lining up with TRBD1. The length of the CDR3 is 16 residues. The ends lost 2 bases at V and 3 bases at J; junction bases unmatched: 6. CDR3 amino acids: CASSLRQGIDTGELFF. CDR3 DNA: TGTGCCAGCAGTTTACGACAGGGAATTGACACCGGGGAGCTGTTTTTT.

The sample holds many counts of this clonotype. V usage is TRBV27 and J usage is TRBJ2-7; 7 bases line up with TRBD1. The CDR3 totals 17 residues. The V and J ends lost 5 bases and 6 bases, in that order; junction bases with no gene match: 19. Germline CDR1 and CDR2: MNHEY and SMNVEV (reference sequence). CDR3 coding DNA: TGTGCCAGCAGTCCCAGGACAGGACCTCTCAGCCGGTTCGAGCAGTACTTC. Its protein product is CASSPRTGPLSRFEQYF.

The chain has TRBV6-1 and TRBJ1-1; 11 bases match TRBD1. This CDR3 has 15 residues. Germline V gene sequence: CDR1 MNHNS, CDR2 SASEGT. V was pared by 6 bases and J by 3 bases, with 6 bases of the junction left unmatched. CDR3 sequence: CASRRDRGGDTEAFF. Here the CDR3 DNA reads TGTGCCAGCAGAAGGGACAGGGGGGGAGACACTGAAGCTTTCTTT.